These T cell receptor beta chains were read from a single sample in a study of shared clonotypes between healthy human individuals. Clones were sequenced by immunoSEQ multiplex PCR, and TCRdb holds only the in-frame ones, with some missing. This table has over 2 million clones, roughly 92% appearing once. Sequences were obtained from naive CD4+ T cells from PBMCs. These receptors were collected from a young man in good health. Some clones in this sample may be carry-over from other donors' samples. Both conserved end residues are trimmed from each CDR3. Expanded clones are given a class, and other clones once, few, many or no size at all.

TRBJ2-1,.,TRBV19,ATLGYRSNEQF
TRBJ1-1,few,TRBV19,ASSIRSYTAEAF
TRBJ2-7,.,TRBV27,ASRRDRASYEQY
TRBJ2-7,.,TRBV7-2,ASSLGTSGSYEQY
TRBJ2-1,.,TRBV7-2,ASSLEPAYNEQF
TRBJ2-7,.,TRBV19,ASSIETGGSYEQY
TRBJ1-2,.,TRBV5-4,ASSLVGQGANYGYT
TRBJ1-1,.,TRBV28,ASSLTRSIEAF
TRBJ1-1,.,TRBV11-2,ASSWGTGGHTEAF
TRBJ1-4,.,TRBV28,ASTTTGATNEKLF
TRBJ2-7,.,TRBV28,ASTRYGLGGNEQY
TRBJ2-1,.,TRBV7-2,ASSLGAGPAGTEQF
TRBJ1-5,.,TRBV2,ASSRDSNQPQH
TRBJ2-5,.,TRBV5-1,ASSFSGSETQY
TRBJ2-7,.,TRBV6-5,ASSYSMTPSYEQY
TRBJ1-2,.,TRBV19,ASGDYGYT
TRBJ1-2,.,TRBV18,ASSPPSFSGDGYT
TRBJ2-3,.,TRBV29-1,SVERRGTDTQY
TRBJ1-4,.,TRBV5-1,ASSTGQPNEKLF
TRBJ1-5,.,TRBV19,ASSSTGGGNQPQH
TRBJ2-3,.,TRBV7-6,ASSPGQGTDTQY
TRBJ1-2,.,TRBV15,ATSRDRTFHGYT
TRBJ1-1,.,TRBV4-3,ASSQDWGTGFFAF
TRBJ2-1,.,TRBV19,ASSLDSPGLAGYNEQF
TRBJ1-2,.,TRBV6-6,ASSYSGTSYGYT
TRBJ2-5,.,TRBV11-2,ASSRDTYQETQY
TRBJ2-2,.,TRBV4-3,ASSHSGSSGELF
TRBJ2-3,once,TRBV28,ASSDPTLLTTLSTDTQY
TRBJ2-1,.,TRBV10-3,AIRGDGAGGTYNEQF
TRBJ2-5,.,TRBV5-1,ASSLAGGQETQY
TRBJ2-1,.,TRBV18,ASSPRLAGGPGENEQF
TRBJ1-2,.,TRBV6-1,ASSAAGRDGYT
TRBJ2-3,.,TRBV5-8,ASSRGYADTQY
TRBJ2-3,.,TRBV5-4,ASSQRSTDTQY
TRBJ2-7,once,TRBV28,ASSGGGIYEQY
TRBJ2-7,.,TRBV9,ASSSRQGAYEQY
TRBJ2-7,.,TRBV5-1,ASSTYAGTSVVEQY